This entry features one T cell receptor (beta chain) sequence. No antigen is known for it. This entry is derived from a study of molecular identifiers for immune sequencing clone quantification. For the study at large: With replicates, the RNA of around 20,000 or 100,000 naive CD8 cells was split five ways and four were sequenced. Study-wide results and caveats: Detecting spiked Jurkat TCR RNA from one cell among around 930,000 naive cells was reportedly possible.

As previously described, bulk TCR libraries were made using listed TCR primers. From the PCR reads, TCRdb called clonotypes with MiXCR, one entry per CDR3 protein. The sample consists of under 600,000 distinct CDR3 sequences, around 21% of them appearing once. Trimming removed 5 bases from V and 5 bases from J; junction bases left unmatched: 7. Germline loops: CDR1 PRHDT, CDR2 FYEKMQ (reference sequence). The CDR3 totals 15 residues. This clonotype was sampled from a human donor in good health. Some libraries in this study had Jurkat cell RNA spiked in. The sequenced sample consisted of naive CD8+ T cells from blood, with Jurkat cell RNA spiked in. Subset: FACS-sorted CD8+CD4-CCR7+CD45RA+ naive T cells. This chain connects TRBV13 to TRBJ1-2, with 11 nucleotides matching TRBD1. CDR3 in amino acids: CASSIRTGGSYGYTF. The CDR3 DNA reads as TGTGCCAGCAGCATCAGGACAGGGGGCTCTTATGGCTACACCTTC.